The clone carrying this TCR beta chain has at least ten counts. The sample is drawn from a study of T cells in Graves' hyperthyroidism and ophthalmopathy. From RNA transcripts, TCR beta CDR3 regions were amplified. First-round RT-PCR with HTBI primers amplified the TCR CDR3 region. TCRdb re-called the multiplex PCR reads through MiXCR, storing one row per CDR3 protein. The sample includes about 250,000 distinct CDR3 sequences, 22% of them seen just once. With 2 bases clipped from V and 2 bases from J, the junction kept 4 bases outside the gene matches. The CDR3 length is 15 residues. Germline loops: CDR1 GTSNPN, CDR2 SVGIG (reference sequence).

The specimen sequenced was blood. This TCR was sampled from a man aged 30 to 45 with Graves' ophthalmopathy. This chain connects TRBV30 to TRBJ2-2; 8 nucleotides align to TRBD1. CDR3 amino acids: CAWSSQGANTGELFF. Written as DNA, the CDR3 is TGTGCCTGGAGTAGCCAGGGGGCTAACACCGGGGAGCTGTTTTTT.